A single sample gave rise to the 9 T cell receptor beta chains below, sequenced in a study of early T cells in non-severe SARS-CoV-2 infection. Each CDR3 protein gets one entry after TCRdb re-called the 5' RACE reads with MiXCR. Found here are just under 65,000 distinct CDR3 sequences, about 10% of them singletons; the top ten hold less than 3%. The sequences come from whole blood, collected at baseline. These receptors were obtained from an adult who was a healthcare worker with PCR-confirmed SARS-CoV-2 infection or an uninfected control (not recorded which).

This clonotype has ten or more counts. This chain uses TRBV13 with TRBJ2-7; 12 nucleotides agree with TRBD2. The CDR3 is 15 amino acids. The V and J ends lost 6 bases and 5 bases, in that order; junction bases with no gene match: 8. The germline V gene has CDR1 PRHDT and CDR2 FYEKMQ (reference sequence). The CDR3 coding sequence is TGTGCCAGCAGTTATCTAGCGGGGGGGCACAACGAGCAGTACTTC. This encodes CASSYLAGGHNEQYF.

The chain uses TRBV5-1 and TRBJ1-2; 9 bases fit TRBD1. Per the germline V gene, CDR1 is SGHRS and CDR2 is YFSETQ. This CDR3 spans 16 amino acids. Trimming removed 5 bases from V and 0 bases from J; junction bases left unmatched: 8. The CDR3 bases are TGCGCCAGCAGGCCGGACAGGGGAGGCACTAACTATGGCTACACCTTC. It translates to CASRPDRGGTNYGYTF. The whole variable domain, remainder taken from reference TRBV5-1 and TRBJ1-2, is KAGVTQTPRYLIKTRGQQVTLSCSPISGHRSVSWYQQTPGQGLQFLFEYFSETQRNKGNFPGRFSGRQFSNSRSEMNVSTLELGDSALYLCASRPDRGGTNYGYTFGSGTRLTVV.

The chain has TRBV7-8 and TRBJ2-3, with 11 bases matching TRBD2. The CDR3 contains 19 residues. In germline, CDR1 is SGHVS, CDR2 FQNEAQ. V lost 1 base and J lost 2; bases outside the gene matches: 11. Here the CDR3 DNA reads TGTGCCAGCAGCTTAGTGGTAGCGGGGGGGATATCCCCCACAGATACGCAGTATTTT. It translates to CASSLVVAGGISPTDTQYF.

This chain joins TRBV5-5 and TRBJ2-5; possibly TRBD1 for D (5 bases). CDR1 SGHKS and CDR2 YYEKEE come from the germline V gene (reference sequence). Between the trimmed V and J ends, which lost 4 bases and 1 base, there was a span of 26 bases. The CDR3 spans 19 residues. DNA for the CDR3: TGTGCCAGCAGCCGAGGCCTTGGGCAGGGCAAGAGACCCCAAGAGACCCAGTACTTC. Amino acid sequence: CASSRGLGQGKRPQETQYF.

This chain joins TRBV12-3 or TRBV12-4 and TRBJ2-3, with 7 bases lining up with TRBD1. The CDR3 spans 15 residues. The junction had 9 bases not matched to a gene; V was cut back by 5 bases and J by 4 bases. CDR3 residues: CASSPFRQGPDTQYF. The DNA for the CDR3 is TGTGCCAGCAGTCCCTTCCGACAGGGTCCAGATACGCAGTATTTT.

Ten or more counts support this clonotype. J is TRBJ2-2 and V is TRBV7-6; D may be TRBD1 or TRBD2 (5 bases each). V shed 4 bases and J shed 6 bases, with 18 bases lying between them. This CDR3 is 16 amino acids long. The germline V gene has CDR1 SGHVS and CDR2 FNYEAQ. CDR3 sequence: CASSSLSGALPGELFF. Written as DNA, the CDR3 is TGTGCCAGCAGCTCCCTGTCCGGGGCTTTACCCGGGGAGCTGTTTTTT.

The sample holds many counts of this clonotype. This chain connects TRBV30 to TRBJ2-7, with 14 bases fitting TRBD2. The CDR3 has 15 amino acids. The germline V gene has CDR1 GTSNPN and CDR2 SVGIG (reference sequence). V was pared by 1 base and J by 4 bases, with 3 bases of the junction left unmatched. CDR3 in amino acids: CAWSEGLAGGYEQYF. The CDR3, as DNA: TGTGCCTGGAGTGAAGGACTAGCGGGGGGATACGAGCAGTACTTC.

This clonotype showed up just a few times. The genes are TRBV7-6 and TRBJ1-2; D ambiguous. The CDR3 consists of 13 residues. V was pared by 3 bases and J by 2 bases, with 7 bases between. The germline V gene has CDR1 SGHVS and CDR2 FNYEAQ. CDR3: CASSLARNYGYTF. The CDR3 coding sequence is TGTGCCAGCAGCTTGGCCAGAAACTATGGCTACACCTTC.

This clonotype was counted at least ten times. The chain recombines TRBV20-1 with TRBJ2-3; no reliable D call. Trimming cost V 6 bases and J 4 bases, with 8 bases left between them. The germline CDR1 and CDR2 sequences are DFQATT and SNEGSKA (reference sequence). The CDR3 is 11 residues long. CDR3 residues: CSATLSDTQYF. The CDR3 coding sequence is TGCAGTGCCACGCTGTCAGATACGCAGTATTTT.